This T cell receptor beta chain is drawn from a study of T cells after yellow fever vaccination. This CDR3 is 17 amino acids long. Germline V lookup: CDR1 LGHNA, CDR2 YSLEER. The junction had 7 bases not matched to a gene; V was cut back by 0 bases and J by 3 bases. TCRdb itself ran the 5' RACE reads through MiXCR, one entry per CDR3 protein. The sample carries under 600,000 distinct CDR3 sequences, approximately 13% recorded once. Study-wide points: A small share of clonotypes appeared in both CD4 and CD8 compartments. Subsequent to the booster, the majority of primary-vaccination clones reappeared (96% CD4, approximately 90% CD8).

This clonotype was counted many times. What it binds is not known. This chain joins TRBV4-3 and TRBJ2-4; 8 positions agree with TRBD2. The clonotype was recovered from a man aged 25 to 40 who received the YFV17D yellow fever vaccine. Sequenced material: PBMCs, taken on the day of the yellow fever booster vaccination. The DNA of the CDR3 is TGCGCCAGCAGCCAAGATCTCAGTCGGGGGGGCAAAAACATTCAGTACTTC. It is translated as CASSQDLSRGGKNIQYF.